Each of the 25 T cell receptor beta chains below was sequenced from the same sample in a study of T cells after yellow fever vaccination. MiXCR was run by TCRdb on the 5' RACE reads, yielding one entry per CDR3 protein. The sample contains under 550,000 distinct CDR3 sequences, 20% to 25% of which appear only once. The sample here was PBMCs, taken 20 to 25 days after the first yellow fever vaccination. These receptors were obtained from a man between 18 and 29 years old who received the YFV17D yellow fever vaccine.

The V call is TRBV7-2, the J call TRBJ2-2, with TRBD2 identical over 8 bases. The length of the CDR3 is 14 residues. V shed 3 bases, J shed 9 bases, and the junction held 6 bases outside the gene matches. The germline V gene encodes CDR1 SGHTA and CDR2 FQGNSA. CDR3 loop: CASSFPGLVRELFF. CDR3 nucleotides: TGTGCCAGCAGCTTCCCGGGACTAGTGAGGGAGCTGTTTTTT. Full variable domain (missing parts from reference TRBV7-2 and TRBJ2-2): GAGVSQSPSNKVTEKGKDVELRCDPISGHTALYWYRQSLGQGLEFLIYFQGNSAPDKSGLPSDRFSAERTGGSVSTLTIQRTQQEDSAVYLCASSFPGLVRELFFGEGSRLTVL.

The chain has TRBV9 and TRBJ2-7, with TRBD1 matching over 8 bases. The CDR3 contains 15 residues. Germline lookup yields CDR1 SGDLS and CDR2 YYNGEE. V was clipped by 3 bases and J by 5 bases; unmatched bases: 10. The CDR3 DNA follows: TGTGCCAGCAGCGCCGGGACAGGCCCCTGGGACGAGCAGTACGTC. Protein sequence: CASSAGTGPWDEQYV.

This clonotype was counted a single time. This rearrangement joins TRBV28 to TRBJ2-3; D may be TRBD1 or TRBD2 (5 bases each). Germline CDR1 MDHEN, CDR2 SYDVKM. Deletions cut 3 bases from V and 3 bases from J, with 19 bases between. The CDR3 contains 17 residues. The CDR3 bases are TGTGCCAGCAGTTTGGCAGGGCACGGGACGAGTACAGATACGCAGTATTTT. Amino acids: CASSLAGHGTSTDTQYF.

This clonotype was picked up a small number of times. The CDR3, as DNA: TGTGCCAGCAGCTCGGACACGGCACTTCATTTCTTT. It is translated as CASSSDTALHFF. The chain couples TRBV5-5 to TRBJ1-1; D possibly corresponds to TRBD1 (5 bases). V was trimmed by 3 bases and J by 13 bases, leaving 16 bases between them. The CDR3 extends over 12 amino acids. Germline V gives CDR1 SGHKS, CDR2 YYEKEE (reference sequence).

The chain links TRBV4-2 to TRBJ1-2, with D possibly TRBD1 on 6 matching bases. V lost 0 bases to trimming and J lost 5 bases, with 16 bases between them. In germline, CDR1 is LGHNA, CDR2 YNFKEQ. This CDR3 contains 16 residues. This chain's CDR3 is CASSQEGVRGGYGYTF. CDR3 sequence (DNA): TGTGCCAGCAGCCAAGAAGGTGTCAGGGGCGGTTATGGCTACACCTTC.

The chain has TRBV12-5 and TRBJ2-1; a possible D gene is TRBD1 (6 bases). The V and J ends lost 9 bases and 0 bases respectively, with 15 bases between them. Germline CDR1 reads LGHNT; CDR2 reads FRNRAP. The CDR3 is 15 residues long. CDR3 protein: CASGSTGSSYNEQFF. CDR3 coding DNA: TGTGCTAGCGGCTCAACAGGGAGCTCCTACAATGAGCAGTTCTTC.

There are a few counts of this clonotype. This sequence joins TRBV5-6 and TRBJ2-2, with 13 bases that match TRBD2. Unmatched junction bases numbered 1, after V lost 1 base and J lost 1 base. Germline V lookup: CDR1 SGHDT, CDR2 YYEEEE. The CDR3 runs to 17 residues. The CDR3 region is CASSLRLAGGNTGELFF. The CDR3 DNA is TGTGCCAGCAGCTTGCGACTAGCGGGGGGGAACACCGGGGAGCTGTTTTTT.

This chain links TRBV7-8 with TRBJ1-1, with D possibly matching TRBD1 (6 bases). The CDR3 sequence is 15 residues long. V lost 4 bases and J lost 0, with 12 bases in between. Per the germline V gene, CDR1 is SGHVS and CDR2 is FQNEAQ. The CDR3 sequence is CASSSYRALNTEAFF. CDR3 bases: TGTGCCAGCAGCTCCTACAGGGCTTTGAACACTGAAGCTTTCTTT.

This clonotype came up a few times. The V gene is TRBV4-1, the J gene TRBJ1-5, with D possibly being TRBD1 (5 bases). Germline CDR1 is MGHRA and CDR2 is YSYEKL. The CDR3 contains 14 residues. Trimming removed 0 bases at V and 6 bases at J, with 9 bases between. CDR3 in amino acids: CASSQDNRGQPQHF. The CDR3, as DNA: TGCGCCAGCAGCCAAGATAATAGGGGTCAGCCCCAGCATTTT.

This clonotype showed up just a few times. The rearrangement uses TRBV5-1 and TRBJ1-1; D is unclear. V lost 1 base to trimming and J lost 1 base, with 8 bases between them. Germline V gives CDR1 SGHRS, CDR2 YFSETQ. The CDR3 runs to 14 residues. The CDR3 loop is CASSLRVANTEAFF. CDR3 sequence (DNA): TGCGCCAGCAGCTTGAGGGTCGCGAACACTGAAGCTTTCTTT.

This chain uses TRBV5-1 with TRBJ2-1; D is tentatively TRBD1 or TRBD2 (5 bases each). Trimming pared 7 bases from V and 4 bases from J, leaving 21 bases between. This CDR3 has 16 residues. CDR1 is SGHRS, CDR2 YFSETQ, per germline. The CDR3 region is CASFLGRRSGYNEQFF. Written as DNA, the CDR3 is TGCGCCAGCTTTCTGGGGCGGCGGAGCGGATACAATGAGCAGTTCTTC.

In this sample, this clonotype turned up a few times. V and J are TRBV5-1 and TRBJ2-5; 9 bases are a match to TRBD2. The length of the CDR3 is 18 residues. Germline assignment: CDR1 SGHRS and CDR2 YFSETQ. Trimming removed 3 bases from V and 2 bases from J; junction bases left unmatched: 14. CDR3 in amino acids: CASSSLALAGTYQETQYF. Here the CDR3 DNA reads TGCGCCAGCAGCTCCCTGGCGCTAGCGGGGACCTATCAAGAGACCCAGTACTTC.

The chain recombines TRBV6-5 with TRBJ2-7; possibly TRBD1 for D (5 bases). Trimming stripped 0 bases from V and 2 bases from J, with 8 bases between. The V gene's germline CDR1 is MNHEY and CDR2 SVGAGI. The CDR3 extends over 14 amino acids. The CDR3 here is CASSYSDSTYEQYF. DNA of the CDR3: TGTGCCAGCAGTTACTCCGACAGTACCTACGAGCAGTACTTC.

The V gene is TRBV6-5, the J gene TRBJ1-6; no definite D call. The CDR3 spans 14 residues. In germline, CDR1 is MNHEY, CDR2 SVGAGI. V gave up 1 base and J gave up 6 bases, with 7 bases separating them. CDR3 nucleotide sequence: TGTGCCAGCAGTTACTTGGAGGGTAATTCACCCCTCCACTTT. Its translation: CASSYLEGNSPLHF.

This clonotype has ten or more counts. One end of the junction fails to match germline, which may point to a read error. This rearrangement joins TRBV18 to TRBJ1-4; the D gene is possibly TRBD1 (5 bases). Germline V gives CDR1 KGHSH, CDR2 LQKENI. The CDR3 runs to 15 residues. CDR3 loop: CASSPSPGTSEKLFF. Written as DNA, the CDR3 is TGTGCCAGCTCACCTAGCCCGGGGACTAGTGAAAAACTGTTTTTT. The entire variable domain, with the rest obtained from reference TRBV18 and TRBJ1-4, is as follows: NAGVMQNPRHLVRRRGQEARLRCSPMKGHSHVYWYRQLPEEGLKFMVYLQKENIIDESGMPKERFSAEFPKEGPSILRIQQVVRGDSAAYFCASSPSPGTSEKLFFGSGTQLSVL.

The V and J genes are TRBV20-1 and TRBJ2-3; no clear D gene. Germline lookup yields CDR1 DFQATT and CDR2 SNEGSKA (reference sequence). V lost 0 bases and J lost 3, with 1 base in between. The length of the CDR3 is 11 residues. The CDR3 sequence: CSARETDTQYF. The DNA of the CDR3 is TGCAGTGCTAGAGAAACAGATACGCAGTATTTT.

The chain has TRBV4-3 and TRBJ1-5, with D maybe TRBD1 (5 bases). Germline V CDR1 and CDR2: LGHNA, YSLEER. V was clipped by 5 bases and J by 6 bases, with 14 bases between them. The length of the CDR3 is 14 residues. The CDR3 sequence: CASSKGRAFQPQHF. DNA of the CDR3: TGCGCCAGCAGCAAGGGCAGGGCCTTTCAGCCCCAGCATTTT.

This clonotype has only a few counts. The CDR3 DNA sequence: TGTGCCAGCAGGCCGGACAGGGGTGGCTACACCTTC. Translated, it gives CASRPDRGGYTF. The V gene is TRBV2, the J gene TRBJ1-2, with 9 bases that match TRBD1. The germline V gene has CDR1 SNHLY and CDR2 FYNNEI. V trimming: 6 bases; J trimming: 7 bases; junction bases outside the gene matches: 3. This CDR3 is built from 12 residues.

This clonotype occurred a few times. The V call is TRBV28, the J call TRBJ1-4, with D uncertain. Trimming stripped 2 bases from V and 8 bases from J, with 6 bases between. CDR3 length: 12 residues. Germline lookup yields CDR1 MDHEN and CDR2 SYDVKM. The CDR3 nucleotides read TGTGCCAGCAGTTTAGAAGGGGAAAAACTGTTTTTT. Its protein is CASSLEGEKLFF.

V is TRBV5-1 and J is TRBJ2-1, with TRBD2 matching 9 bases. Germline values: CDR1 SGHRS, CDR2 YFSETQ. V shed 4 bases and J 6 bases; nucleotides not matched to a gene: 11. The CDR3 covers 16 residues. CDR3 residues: CASSPGWLAGINEQFF. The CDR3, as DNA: TGCGCCAGCAGCCCAGGTTGGCTAGCGGGGATCAATGAGCAGTTCTTC.

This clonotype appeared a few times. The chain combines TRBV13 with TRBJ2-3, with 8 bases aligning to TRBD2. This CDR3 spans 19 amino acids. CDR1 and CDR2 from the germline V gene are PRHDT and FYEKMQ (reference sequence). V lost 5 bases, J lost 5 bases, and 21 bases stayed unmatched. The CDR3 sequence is CASSPALSGGPIRLDTQYF. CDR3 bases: TGTGCCAGCAGCCCTGCCCTGAGCGGGGGCCCCATTAGGTTAGATACGCAGTATTTT.

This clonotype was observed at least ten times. CDR3 in amino acids: CASSFRISSYEQYF. The CDR3, as DNA: TGTGCCAGCAGCTTCCGGATCAGCTCCTACGAGCAGTACTTC. The gene calls are TRBV7-2 and TRBJ2-7; D unclear. Looked up from germline, CDR1 is SGHTA and CDR2 is FQGNSA. V lost 3 bases and J lost 0, with 9 bases in between. This CDR3 comprises 14 residues. Looking up the rest from reference TRBV7-2 and TRBJ2-7 gives the full variable domain: GAGVSQSPSNKVTEKGKDVELRCDPISGHTALYWYRQSLGQGLEFLIYFQGNSAPDKSGLPSDRFSAERTGGSVSTLTIQRTQQEDSAVYLCASSFRISSYEQYFGPGTRLTVT.

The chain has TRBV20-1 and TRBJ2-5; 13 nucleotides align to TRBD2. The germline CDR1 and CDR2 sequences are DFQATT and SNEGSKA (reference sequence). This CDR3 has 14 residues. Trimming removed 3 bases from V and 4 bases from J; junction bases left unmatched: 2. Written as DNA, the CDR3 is TGCAGTGCTAGTTGGACTAGCGGGGGAGAGACCCAGTACTTC. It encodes CSASWTSGGETQYF.

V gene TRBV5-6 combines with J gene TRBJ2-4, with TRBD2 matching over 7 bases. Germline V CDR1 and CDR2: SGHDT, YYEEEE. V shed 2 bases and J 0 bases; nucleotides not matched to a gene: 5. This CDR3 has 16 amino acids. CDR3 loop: CASSFLADLAKNIQYF. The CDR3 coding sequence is TGTGCCAGCAGCTTCCTAGCGGACTTAGCCAAAAACATTCAGTACTTC.

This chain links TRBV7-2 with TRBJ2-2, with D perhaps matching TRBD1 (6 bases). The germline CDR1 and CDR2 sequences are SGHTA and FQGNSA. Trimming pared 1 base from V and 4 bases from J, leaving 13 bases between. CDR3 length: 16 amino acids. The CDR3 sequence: CASSLGAGALTGELFF. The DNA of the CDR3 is TGTGCCAGCAGCTTAGGGGCAGGGGCCCTCACCGGGGAGCTGTTTTTT.